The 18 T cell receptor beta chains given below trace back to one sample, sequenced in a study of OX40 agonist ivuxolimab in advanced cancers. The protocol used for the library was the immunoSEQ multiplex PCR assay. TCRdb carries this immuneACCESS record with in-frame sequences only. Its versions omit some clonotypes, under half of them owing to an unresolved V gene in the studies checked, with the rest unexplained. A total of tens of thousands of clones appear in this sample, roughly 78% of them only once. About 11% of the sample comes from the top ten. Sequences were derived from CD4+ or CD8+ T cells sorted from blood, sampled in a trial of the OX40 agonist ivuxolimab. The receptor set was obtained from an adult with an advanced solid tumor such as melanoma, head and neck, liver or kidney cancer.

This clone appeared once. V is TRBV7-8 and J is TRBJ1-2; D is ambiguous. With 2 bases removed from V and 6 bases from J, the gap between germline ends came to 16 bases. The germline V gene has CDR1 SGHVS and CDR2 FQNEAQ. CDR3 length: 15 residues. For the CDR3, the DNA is TGTGCCAGCAGCTTACTGCAGGCCTCCACGGATGGCTACACCTTC. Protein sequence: CASSLLQASTDGYTF.

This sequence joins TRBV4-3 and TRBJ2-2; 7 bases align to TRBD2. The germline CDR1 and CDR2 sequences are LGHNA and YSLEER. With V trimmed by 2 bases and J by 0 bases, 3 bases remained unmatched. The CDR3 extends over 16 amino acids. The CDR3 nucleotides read TGCGCCAGCAGCCAAAGACTAGCCGCGAACACCGGGGAGCTGTTTTTT. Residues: CASSQRLAANTGELFF.

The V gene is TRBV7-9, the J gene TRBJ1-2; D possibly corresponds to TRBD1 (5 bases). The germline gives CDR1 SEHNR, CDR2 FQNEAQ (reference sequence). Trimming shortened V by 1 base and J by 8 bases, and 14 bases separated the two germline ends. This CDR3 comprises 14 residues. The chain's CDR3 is CASSLGGLKGGYTF. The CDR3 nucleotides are TGTGCCAGCAGCTTAGGGGGCCTGAAGGGAGGCTACACCTTC.

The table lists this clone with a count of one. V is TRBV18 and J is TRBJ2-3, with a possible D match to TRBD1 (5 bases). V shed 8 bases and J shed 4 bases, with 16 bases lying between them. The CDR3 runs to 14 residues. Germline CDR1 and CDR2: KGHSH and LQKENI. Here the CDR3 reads CASRARVDPDTQYF. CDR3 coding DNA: TGTGCCAGCAGGGCCAGGGTTGATCCAGATACGCAGTATTTT.

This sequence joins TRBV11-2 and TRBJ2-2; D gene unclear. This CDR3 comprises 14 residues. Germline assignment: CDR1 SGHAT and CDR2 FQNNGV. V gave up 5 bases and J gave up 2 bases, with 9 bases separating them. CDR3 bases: TGTGCCAGCAGCCCAGTTTACAACACCGGGGAGCTGTTTTTT. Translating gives CASSPVYNTGELFF.

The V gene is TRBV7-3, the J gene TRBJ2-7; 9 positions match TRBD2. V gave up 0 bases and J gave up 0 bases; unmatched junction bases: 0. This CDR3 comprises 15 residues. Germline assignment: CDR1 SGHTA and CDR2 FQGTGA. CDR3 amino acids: CASSLTLAGSYEQYF. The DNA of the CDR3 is TGTGCCAGCAGCTTAACACTAGCGGGCTCCTACGAGCAGTACTTC.

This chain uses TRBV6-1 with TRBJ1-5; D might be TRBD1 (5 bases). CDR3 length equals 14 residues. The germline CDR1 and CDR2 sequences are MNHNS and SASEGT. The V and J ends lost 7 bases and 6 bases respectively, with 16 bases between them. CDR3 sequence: CASMGWGGGQPQHF. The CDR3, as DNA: TGTGCCAGCATGGGGTGGGGTGGGGGTCAGCCCCAGCATTTT.

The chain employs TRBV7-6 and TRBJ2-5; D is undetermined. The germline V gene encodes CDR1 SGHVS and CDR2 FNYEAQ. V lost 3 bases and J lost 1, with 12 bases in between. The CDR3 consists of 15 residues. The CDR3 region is CASSLRSAPQETQYF. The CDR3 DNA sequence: TGTGCCAGCAGCTTGCGGTCCGCCCCCCAAGAGACCCAGTACTTC.

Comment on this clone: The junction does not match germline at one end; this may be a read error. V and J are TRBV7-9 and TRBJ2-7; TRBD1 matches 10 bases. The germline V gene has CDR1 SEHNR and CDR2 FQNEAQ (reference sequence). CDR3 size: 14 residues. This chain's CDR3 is CASTLGTGVHEQYF. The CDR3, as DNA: TGTGCCAGCACCTTAGGGACAGGGGTCCACGAGCAGTACTTC. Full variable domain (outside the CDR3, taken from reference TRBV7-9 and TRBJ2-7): DTGVSQNPRHKITKRGQNVTFRCDPISEHNRLYWYRQTLGQGPEFLTYFQNEAQLEKSRLLSDRFSAERPKGSFSTLEIQRTEQGDSAMYLCASTLGTGVHEQYFGPGTRLTVT.

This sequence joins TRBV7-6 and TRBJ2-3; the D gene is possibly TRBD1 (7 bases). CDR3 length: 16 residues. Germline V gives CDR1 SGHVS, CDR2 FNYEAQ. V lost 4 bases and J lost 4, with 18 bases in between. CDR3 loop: CASSSRQGGLADTQYF. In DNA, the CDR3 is TGTGCCAGCAGCTCTAGACAGGGAGGTTTGGCAGATACGCAGTATTTT.

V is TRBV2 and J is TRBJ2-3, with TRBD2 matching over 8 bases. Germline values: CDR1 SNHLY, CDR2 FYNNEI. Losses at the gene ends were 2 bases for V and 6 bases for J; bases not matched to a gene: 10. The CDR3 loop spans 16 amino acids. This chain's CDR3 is CASSERASGPPDTQYF. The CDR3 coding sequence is TGTGCCAGCAGTGAAAGGGCTAGCGGGCCTCCCGATACGCAGTATTTT.

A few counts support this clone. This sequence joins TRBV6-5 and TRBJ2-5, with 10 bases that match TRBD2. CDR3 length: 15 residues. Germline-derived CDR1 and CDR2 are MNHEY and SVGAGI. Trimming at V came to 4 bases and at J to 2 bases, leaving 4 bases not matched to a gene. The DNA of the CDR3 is TGTGCCAGCAGTTGGGCTAGCGGGAGACAAGAGACCCAGTACTTC. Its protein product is CASSWASGRQETQYF.

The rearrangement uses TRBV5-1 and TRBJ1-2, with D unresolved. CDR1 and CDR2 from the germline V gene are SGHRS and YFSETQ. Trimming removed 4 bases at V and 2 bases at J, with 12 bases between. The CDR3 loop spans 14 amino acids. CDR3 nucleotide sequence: TGCGCCAGCAGCCCAGAAACAGCAAACTATGGCTACACCTTC. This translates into CASSPETANYGYTF.

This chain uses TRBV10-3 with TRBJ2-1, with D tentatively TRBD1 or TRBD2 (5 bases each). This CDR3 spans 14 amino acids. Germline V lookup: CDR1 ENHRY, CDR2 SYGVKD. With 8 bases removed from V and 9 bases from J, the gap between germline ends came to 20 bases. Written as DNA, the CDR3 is TGTGCCATCGGGGGTGGCAGGGCAGACGGTGAGCAGTTCTTC. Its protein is CAIGGGRADGEQFF.

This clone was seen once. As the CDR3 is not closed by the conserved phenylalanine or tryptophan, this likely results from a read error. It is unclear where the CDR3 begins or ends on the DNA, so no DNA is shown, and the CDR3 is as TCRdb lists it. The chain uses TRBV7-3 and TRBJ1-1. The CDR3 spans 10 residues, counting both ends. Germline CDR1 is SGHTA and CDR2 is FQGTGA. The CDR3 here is CASSSIGLPT.

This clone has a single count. CDR3 loop: CASSLVRPSGRDNEQFF. The CDR3 bases are TGTGCCAGCAGCTTAGTGCGTCCTAGCGGGAGGGACAATGAGCAGTTCTTC. The V gene is TRBV11-2, the J gene TRBJ2-1, with 12 bases lining up with TRBD2. Germline-derived CDR1 and CDR2 are SGHAT and FQNNGV. V lost 1 base and J lost 5; bases outside the gene matches: 6. This CDR3 comprises 17 residues.

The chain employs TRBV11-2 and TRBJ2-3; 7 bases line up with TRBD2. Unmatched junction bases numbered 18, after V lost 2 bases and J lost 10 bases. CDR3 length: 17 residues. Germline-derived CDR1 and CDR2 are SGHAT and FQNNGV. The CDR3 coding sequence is TGTGCCAGCAGCTTAAGTAGGGGACTGAACGGTGGGGGGGCGCAGTATTTT. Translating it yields CASSLSRGLNGGGAQYF.

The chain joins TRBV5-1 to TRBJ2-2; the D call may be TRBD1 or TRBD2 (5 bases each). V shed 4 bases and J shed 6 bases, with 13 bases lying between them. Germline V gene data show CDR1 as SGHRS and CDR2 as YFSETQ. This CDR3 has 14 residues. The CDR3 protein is CASSPVGVSGELFF. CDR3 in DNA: TGCGCCAGCAGCCCGGTGGGGGTATCCGGGGAGCTGTTTTTT. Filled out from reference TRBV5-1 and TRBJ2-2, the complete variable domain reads KAGVTQTPRYLIKTRGQQVTLSCSPISGHRSVSWYQQTPGQGLQFLFEYFSETQRNKGNFPGRFSGRQFSNSRSEMNVSTLELGDSALYLCASSPVGVSGELFFGEGSRLTVL.